The next 20 T cell receptor beta chains were all read from a single sample in a study of blood T cell repertoires in COVID-19. Profiling relied on immunoSEQ multiplex PCR, and the TCRdb table lists in-frame clones only, not all of them. The data show 73,000 or so clones, around 90% seen once. Sequenced input: peripheral blood. The receptors stem from a human donor with active COVID-19. The donor label of this sample is uncertain.

The rearrangement links TRBV5-1 to TRBJ2-2, with TRBD2 matching 8 bases. This CDR3 is built from 18 residues. Trimming removed 0 bases from V and 7 bases from J; junction bases left unmatched: 14. Germline assignment: CDR1 SGHRS and CDR2 YFSETQ. The CDR3 DNA follows: TGCGCCAGCAGCTTGGCCCTTCGACGGGAGGGCCGCGGCGGGGAGCTGTTTTTT. Translated: CASSLALRREGRGGELFF.

This clone was detected only a few times. This rearrangement joins TRBV29-1 to TRBJ1-1, with D perhaps matching TRBD1 (5 bases). Trimming stripped 7 bases from V and 0 bases from J, with 15 bases between. This CDR3 is built from 14 residues. CDR1 is SQVTM and CDR2 is ANQGSEA in the germline V gene. The CDR3 DNA reads as TGCAGCGGGGAGGAGGGGATCGTGAACACTGAAGCTTTCTTT. Amino acid sequence: CSGEEGIVNTEAFF.

V and J are TRBV19 and TRBJ2-1; 8 nucleotides match TRBD1. With V trimmed by 7 bases and J by 4 bases, 9 bases remained unmatched. The CDR3 contains 15 residues. Germline V lookup: CDR1 LNHDA, CDR2 SQIVND (reference sequence). CDR3 loop: CASTRGQGMYNEQFF. CDR3 bases: TGTGCCAGTACCCGAGGACAGGGTATGTACAATGAGCAGTTCTTC.

The V gene is TRBV3-1 (or the pseudogene TRBV3-2), the J gene TRBJ2-7; possibly TRBD2 for D (5 bases). Germline assignment: CDR1 LGHDT and CDR2 YNNKEL (reference sequence). V lost 1 base and J lost 4, with 5 bases in between. The CDR3 consists of 12 residues. The CDR3 nucleotides read TGTGCCAGCAGCCAAGGCGGGTACGAGCAGTACTTC. Encoded protein: CASSQGGYEQYF.

This clone was detected only once. The chain couples TRBV15 to TRBJ1-5, with D tentatively TRBD1 (6 bases). CDR3 length: 16 amino acids. The germline V and J ends were trimmed by 5 bases and 2 bases, with 16 bases remaining between them. CDR1 and CDR2 from the germline V gene are LNHNV and YYDKDF (reference sequence). The CDR3 nucleotides are TGTGCCACCAGCGAACAGGGATGGGATGGCAATCAGCCCCAGCATTTT. This gives the protein CATSEQGWDGNQPQHF.

V usage is TRBV12-5 and J usage is TRBJ2-5; 12 nucleotides align to TRBD2. The ends lost 3 bases at V and 2 bases at J; junction bases unmatched: 4. Germline lookup yields CDR1 LGHNT and CDR2 FRNRAP. The CDR3 length is 16 residues. The CDR3 coding sequence is TGTGCTAGTGGTTTCCGACTAGCGGGAGAGCAAGAGACCCAGTACTTC. Protein product: CASGFRLAGEQETQYF.

The CDR3 DNA is TGTGCCAGTAGTATCTCGACAGGGGGCGCCTCAGCTTTCTTT. Translated, it gives CASSISTGGASAFF. This chain connects TRBV19 to TRBJ1-1, with 10 bases fitting TRBD1. The CDR3 covers 14 residues. The germline CDR1 and CDR2 sequences are LNHDA and SQIVND (reference sequence). Trimming took 3 bases from V and 10 from J; bases not matched to a gene: 8.

The gene calls are TRBV15 and TRBJ2-1; D gene uncertain. The CDR3 has 14 amino acids. Trimming took 11 bases from V and 7 from J, leaving 21 bases between them. Germline loops: CDR1 LNHNV, CDR2 YYDKDF (reference sequence). CDR3 in amino acids: CAAPSIGAPNEQFF. In DNA, the CDR3 is TGTGCCGCACCTAGTATCGGAGCGCCGAATGAGCAGTTCTTC. The full variable domain, its missing parts supplied by reference TRBV15 and TRBJ2-1, is DAMVIQNPRYQVTQFGKPVTLSCSQTLNHNVMYWYQQKSSQAPKLLFHYYDKDFNNEADTPDNFQSRRPNTSFCFLDIRSPGLGDTAMYLCAAPSIGAPNEQFFGPGTRLTVL.

CDR3 protein: CASSIGQNQPQHF. The CDR3 nucleotides read TGCGCCAGCAGCATCGGACAGAATCAGCCCCAGCATTTT. This rearrangement joins TRBV5-1 to TRBJ1-5; tentative D call: TRBD1 (6 bases). Trimming removed 4 bases from V and 4 bases from J, with 9 bases in between. CDR3 size: 13 residues. From germline, CDR1 is SGHRS and CDR2 YFSETQ.

On this clone: Germline and junction disagree at one end, which may indicate a read error. The gene calls are TRBV12-3 or TRBV12-4 and TRBJ2-5; no firm D call. This CDR3 is built from 12 residues. As DNA, the CDR3 is TGTGCCAGCAGTGGGCCGCAAGCGACCCAGTACTTC. The encoded protein is CASSGPQATQYF.

This clone has only one observation. V usage is TRBV5-4 and J usage is TRBJ2-1, with 8 bases identical to TRBD1. Germline loops: CDR1 SGHNT, CDR2 YYREEE (reference sequence). After removal of 5 bases from V and 1 base from J, the junction contained 5 bases not matched to a gene. This CDR3 contains 15 residues. For the CDR3, the DNA is TGTGCCAGCAGTTTAGACAGGGGTTCCTACAATGAGCAGTTCTTC. Translation gives CASSLDRGSYNEQFF.

The CDR3 bases are TGTGCCAGTAGTCGGTACAGGACCAACACTGAAGCTTTCTTT. Amino acid sequence: CASSRYRTNTEAFF. V and J are TRBV19 and TRBJ1-1; TRBD1 is a possible D gene (5 bases). V was pared by 5 bases and J by 2 bases, with 12 bases between. Germline V lookup: CDR1 LNHDA, CDR2 SQIVND (reference sequence). CDR3 length equals 14 residues.

V usage is TRBV28 and J usage is TRBJ1-5, with D possibly being TRBD1 (6 bases). Trimming took 7 bases from V and 2 from J, leaving 6 bases between them. This CDR3 is 12 amino acids long. From germline, CDR1 is MDHEN and CDR2 SYDVKM. DNA for the CDR3: TGTGCCAGCACAGGGGGCAATCAGCCCCAGCATTTT. Encoded protein: CASTGGNQPQHF.

The chain is built from TRBV7-8 and TRBJ2-7, with a tentative D call TRBD2 (6 bases). The CDR3 is 17 amino acids. From germline, CDR1 is SGHVS and CDR2 FQNEAQ. Trimming pared 6 bases from V and 0 bases from J, leaving 21 bases between. In nucleotides, the CDR3 is TGTGCCAGCAGAGCGACTAGGGAGGAGCGGAACTCCTACGAGCAGTACTTC. This sequence encodes CASRATREERNSYEQYF.

The rearrangement joins TRBV28 to TRBJ1-2, with 9 bases identical to TRBD1. The germline gives CDR1 MDHEN, CDR2 SYDVKM. This CDR3 has 12 residues. V trimming: 6 bases; J trimming: 4 bases; junction bases outside the gene matches: 0. In DNA, the CDR3 is TGTGCCAGCAGGGGACAGGGCTATGGCTACACCTTC. It encodes CASRGQGYGYTF.

The chain has TRBV6-1 and TRBJ1-6, with 9 bases matching TRBD1. CDR1 and CDR2 from the germline V gene are MNHNS and SASEGT. Trimming at V came to 3 bases and at J to 7 bases, leaving 4 bases not matched to a gene. This CDR3 has 15 amino acids. CDR3 nucleotide sequence: TGTGCCAGCAGTGATTTGGACAGGGGAAATTCACCCCTCCACTTT. Its translation is CASSDLDRGNSPLHF.

This chain uses TRBV5-1 with TRBJ2-3; 8 bases align to TRBD2. This CDR3 spans 18 amino acids. CDR1 and CDR2 from the germline V gene are SGHRS and YFSETQ. V shed 2 bases and J 6 bases; nucleotides not matched to a gene: 17. CDR3 loop: CASSLRGTRTLHRDTQYF. In nucleotides, the CDR3 is TGCGCCAGCAGCTTAAGGGGGACTAGGACCCTACATAGGGATACGCAGTATTTT.

The genes are TRBV28 and TRBJ1-5, with 12 nucleotides matching TRBD1. Germline V lookup: CDR1 MDHEN, CDR2 SYDVKM. The CDR3 runs 16 residues. J lost 6 bases, V lost 2 bases, and 5 bases had no gene match. This CDR3 is CASSLGGQGAGQPQHF. The CDR3 coding sequence is TGTGCCAGCAGTTTAGGGGGACAGGGGGCAGGTCAGCCCCAGCATTTT.

Concerning this clone: Germline and junction disagree at one end, which may indicate a read error. The chain's CDR3 is CASSLDLRLAGGQSFEQYF. The CDR3 nucleotides read TGTGCCAGCAGTTTGGACCTACGACTAGCGGGAGGGCAGTCCTTCGAGCAGTACTTC. V is TRBV28 and J is TRBJ2-7; 14 positions agree with TRBD2. CDR3 length: 19 residues. The germline V gene encodes CDR1 MDHEN and CDR2 SYDVKM.

This sequence joins TRBV4-1 and TRBJ1-5; D may be TRBD1 (5 bases). The CDR3 loop spans 14 amino acids. The V gene's germline CDR1 is MGHRA and CDR2 YSYEKL. Between the trimmed V and J ends, which lost 2 bases and 4 bases, there was a span of 9 bases. For the CDR3, the DNA is TGCGCCAGCAGCCAAAGGGGAGGGAATCAGCCCCAGCATTTT. Protein sequence: CASSQRGGNQPQHF.